This T cell receptor beta chain was obtained from a study of shared clonotypes between healthy human individuals. Germline values: CDR1 SGHTA, CDR2 FQGNSA. V was shortened by 4 bases and J by 10 bases, with 11 bases between the two germline ends. This CDR3 contains 12 residues. The protocol was immunoSEQ multiplex PCR, while the TCRdb copy is restricted to in-frame clones and leaves out a portion. Here the sample spans 85,000 to 100,000 clones, approximately 61% being singletons. The chain couples TRBV7-2 to TRBJ2-1; D is possibly TRBD2 (5 bases). This clonotype was obtained from a man aged 25-45 years in good health. Material for sequencing was memory CD8+ T cells sorted from blood. This sample's subset: CD45RO+ cells pooled with CCR7-negative TemRA cells. The CDR3 nucleotides are TGTGCCAGCAGCTCGATAGGAGGCGAGCAGTTCTTC. It encodes CASSSIGGEQFF.